The clone carrying this T cell receptor beta chain was found a few times. This sample was included in a study of patients and donors after allogeneic stem cell transplantation. V lost 6 bases, J lost 4 bases, and 12 bases lay in between. The CDR3 is 14 amino acids. Germline V gene lookup returns CDR1 MGHRA and CDR2 YSYEKL. In TCRdb, the RT-PCR reads were re-called with MiXCR into one record per CDR3 protein. This table holds about 960,000 distinct CDR3 sequences, about 20% found once. The chain combines TRBV4-1 with TRBJ1-4; tentative D call: TRBD1 (5 bases). The source of this sequence is a human donor who was either an allogeneic HSCT recipient or a stem cell or donor lymphocyte infusion donor (not recorded which). It is not recorded whose cells these are; they may come from a transplant donor. Material: blood, either unsorted or a sorted T cell fraction (not recorded which). The CDR3 DNA reads TGCGCCAGCAGGTTGACAGCCAATAATGAAAAACTGTTTTTT. Protein: CASRLTANNEKLFF.